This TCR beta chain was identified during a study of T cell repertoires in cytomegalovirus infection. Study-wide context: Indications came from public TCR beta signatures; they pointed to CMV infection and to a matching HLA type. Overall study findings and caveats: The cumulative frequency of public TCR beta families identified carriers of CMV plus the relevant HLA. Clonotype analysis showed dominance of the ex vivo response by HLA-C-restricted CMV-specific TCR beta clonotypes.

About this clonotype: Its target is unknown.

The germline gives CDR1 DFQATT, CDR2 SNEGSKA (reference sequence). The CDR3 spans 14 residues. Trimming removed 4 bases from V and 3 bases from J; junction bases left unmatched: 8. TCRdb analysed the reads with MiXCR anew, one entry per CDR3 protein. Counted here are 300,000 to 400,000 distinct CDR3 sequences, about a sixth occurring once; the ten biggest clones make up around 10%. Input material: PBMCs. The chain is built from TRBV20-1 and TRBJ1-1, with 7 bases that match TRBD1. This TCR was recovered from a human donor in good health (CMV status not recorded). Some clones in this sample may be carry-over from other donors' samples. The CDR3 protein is CSAKTGRGDTEAFF. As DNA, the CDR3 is TGCAGTGCTAAGACAGGGCGGGGGGACACTGAAGCTTTCTTT.